This is a list of T cell receptor beta chains from one sample in a study of cytomegalovirus exposure and HLA in healthy donors. Only in-frame clones appear in the TCRdb table, and some are missing; sequencing was by immunoSEQ multiplex PCR. Of 65,000 to 90,000 clones listed, approximately 75% are singletons. The sequenced material came from PBMCs. The receptors here all came from a man in his 60s in good health and CMV-seronegative. The CDR3 runs from the conserved cysteine through the conserved F or W. D genes are given only for firm matches. Only part of the rows carry a size: once, few, many, or a class if the clone is expanded.

>-|-|TRBJ1-1|TRBV7-8
TGTGCCAGCAGCGGAAGGACACCCCTGAGCACTGAAGCTTTCTTT
CASSGRTPLSTEAFF
>-|-|TRBJ2-5|TRBV19
TGTGCCAGTAGCAGGGTTTCCCAAGAGACCCAGTACTTC
CASSRVSQETQYF
>few|-|TRBJ1-1|TRBV4-1
TGCGCCAGCAGCTTGGGGGGTTGGACTGAAGCTTTCTTT
CASSLGGWTEAFF
>-|-|TRBJ1-4|TRBV5-1
TGCGCCAGCAGCTTGGATGGTGGGGCCGCTAATGAAAAACTGTTTTTT
CASSLDGGAANEKLFF
>-|-|TRBJ1-5|TRBV27
TGTGCCAGCAGTTTCGCGAGCAATCAGCCCCAGCATTTT
CASSFASNQPQHF
>-|-|TRBJ1-1|TRBV7-2
TGTGCCAGCAGCTTAAACAGGAACACTGAAGCTTTCTTT
CASSLNRNTEAFF
>-|-|TRBJ2-2|TRBV2
TGTGCCAGCAGACTAGTTCAAAACACCGGGGAGCTGTTTTTT
CASRLVQNTGELFF
>-|TRBD1|TRBJ1-1|TRBV6-5
TGTGCCAGCAGTCCCAGGGGGCTGAACACTGAAGCTTTCTTT
CASSPRGLNTEAFF
>-|TRBD2|TRBJ2-7|TRBV6-5
TGTGCCAGCAGTAACCAGCGGGGATCGAAATACGAGCAGTACTTC
CASSNQRGSKYEQYF
>-|-|TRBJ1-6|TRBV7-8
TGTGCCAGCAGCCCCCAAGGGAGCTCCTATAATTCACCCCTCCACTTT
CASSPQGSSYNSPLHF
>-|-|TRBJ2-7|TRBV5-4
TGTGCCAGCAGCTTTAGTGACAGATCCTACGAGCAGTACTTC
CASSFSDRSYEQYF
>few|-|TRBJ2-7|TRBV15
TGTGCCACCAGCAGAAGACGACAGGACTACGAGCAGTACTTC
CATSRRRQDYEQYF
>-|TRBD1|TRBJ2-1|TRBV5-1
TGCGCCAGCAGCTCCGAGGACAGGGACCGATTCTTC
CASSSEDRDRFF
>-|TRBD2|TRBJ2-5|TRBV9
TGTGCCAGCAGCGTAGAAGGCGGGGGGCTCCAAGAGACCCAGTACTTC
CASSVEGGGLQETQYF
>-|TRBD2|TRBJ2-7|TRBV15
TGTGCCACCAGCAGAGTTGGGGGAAATAGCGGGGCCGAGCAGTACTTC
CATSRVGGNSGAEQYF
>-|TRBD2|TRBJ2-7|TRBV11-3
TGTGCCAGCAGCTTCGGGGGGACGTACGAGCAGTACTTC
CASSFGGTYEQYF
>-|TRBD2|TRBJ2-5|TRBV5-1
TGCGCCAGCAGCTTGGCCGGGGGGATCCGTGTGGAGACCCAGTACTTC
CASSLAGGIRVETQYF
>-|TRBD1|TRBJ1-5|TRBV6-5
TGTGCCAGCAGGCGGACAGGGGGCGAACAGCCCCAGCATTTT
CASRRTGGEQPQHF
>-|-|TRBJ2-3|TRBV12-5
TGTGCTAGTGGTTTAAGCAGGGATACGCAGTATTTT
CASGLSRDTQYF
>-|-|TRBJ1-3|TRBV14
TGTGCCAGCAGCCAAGATTGCCAGGGATGGTGGAACACCATATATTTT
CASSQDCQGWWNTIYF
>-|-|TRBJ2-1|TRBV5-1
TGCGCCAGCAGCTTTGGGCTAGCTAATGAGCAGTTCTTC
CASSFGLANEQFF
>-|TRBD2|TRBJ2-3|TRBV5-4
TGTGCCAGCAGCTGGAAAATACTAGCGGGGGGCACAGATACGCAGTATTTT
CASSWKILAGGTDTQYF
>once|TRBD2|TRBJ2-1|TRBV30
TGTGCCTGGAGTTCGCGGGGGTACTACAATGAGCAGTTCTTC
CAWSSRGYYNEQFF
>few|-|TRBJ2-4|TRBV5-4
TGTGCCAGCAGCTTGGTCCGGGGGATGGAAAACATTCAGTACTTC
CASSLVRGMENIQYF
>-|TRBD1|TRBJ2-1|TRBV7-3
TGTGCCAGCAGCTTGCAGGGGGCAACTCGTAATGAGCAGTTCTTC
CASSLQGATRNEQFF
>-|TRBD2|TRBJ2-1|TRBV5-4
TGTGCCAGCAGCCATGGACTAGCGGGGGGGATTGGGGACAATGAGCAGTTCTTC
CASSHGLAGGIGDNEQFF
>-|-|TRBJ1-1|TRBV9
TGTGCCAGCAGCCCCCTGGGGGGGGCCAACACTGAAGCTTTCTTT
CASSPLGGANTEAFF
>-|TRBD1|TRBJ1-4|TRBV19
TGTGCCAGTAGTCAGGGACAGATACTGGAAAAACTGTTTTTT
CASSQGQILEKLFF
>-|-|TRBJ2-2|TRBV7-2
TGTGCCAGCAGCTTATCCTGGACAGGGAGGGTCGGGGAGCTGTTTTTT
CASSLSWTGRVGELFF
>-|-|TRBJ1-1|TRBV19
TGTGCCAGTAGTATAAGCCAAATGAACACTGAAGCTTTCTTT
CASSISQMNTEAFF
>-|TRBD1|TRBJ2-3|TRBV30
TGTGCCTGGAGGCAGGGGGCTGGCACAGATACGCAGTATTTT
CAWRQGAGTDTQYF
>-|-|TRBJ1-4|TRBV14
TGTGCCAGCAGCCAAGTAAGGGGCGAAAAACTGTTTTTT
CASSQVRGEKLFF
>-|TRBD1|TRBJ1-2|TRBV9
TGTGCCAGCAGCTCGGGCCCTCGGAGGGACAGGGTCTATGGCTACACCTTC
CASSSGPRRDRVYGYTF
>-|-|TRBJ1-1|TRBV5-1
TGCGCCAGCAGGGGTGGGAGCACTGAAGCTTTCTTT
CASRGGSTEAFF
>-|-|TRBJ2-2|TRBV27
TGTGCCAGCAGCCCAGGAAGATGGACCGGGGAGCTGTTTTTT
CASSPGRWTGELFF
>-|-|TRBJ1-2|TRBV6-6
TGTGCCAGCAGTTACTCAGGGGAAGACTATGGCTACACCTTC
CASSYSGEDYGYTF
>few|-|TRBJ1-5|TRBV10-3
TGTGCCATCAGTGGAGGCGAAGGCAATCAGCCCCAGCATTTT
CAISGGEGNQPQHF
>-|-|TRBJ1-5|TRBV14
TGTGCCAGCAGCCAAGAAGAGCATCAGCCCCAGCATTTT
CASSQEEHQPQHF
>-|-|TRBJ2-1|TRBV29-1
TGCAGCGTGGTTGAGGGGGGGCGGTACAATGAGCAGTTCTTC
CSVVEGGRYNEQFF
>-|-|TRBJ2-5|TRBV11-2
TGTGCCAGCAGCTTGGACTTCTTTGGGGAGCAGTACTTC
CASSLDFFGEQYF